These 16 T cell receptor beta chains were all obtained from the same sample, sequenced in a study of OX40 agonist ivuxolimab in advanced cancers. Profiled with immunoSEQ multiplex PCR; TCRdb holds only in-frame clones, not every one. The data contain roughly 73,000 clones, roughly 91% of them singletons. The source was CD4+ or CD8+ T cells sorted from blood, collected in a trial of the OX40 agonist ivuxolimab. The source is an adult with an advanced solid tumor such as melanoma, head and neck, liver or kidney cancer.

This chain uses TRBV9 with TRBJ2-3; 9 bases are shared with TRBD2. The germline gives CDR1 SGDLS, CDR2 YYNGEE. V gave up 3 bases and J gave up 9 bases; unmatched junction bases: 8. This CDR3 has 14 amino acids. The CDR3 nucleotides read TGTGCCAGCAGCGGGGGACTAGCCCCAGGCACGCAGTATTTT. The encoded protein is CASSGGLAPGTQYF.

The J gene is TRBJ1-6, the V gene TRBV7-9, with D unresolved. CDR1 and CDR2 (germline): SEHNR, FQNEAQ (reference sequence). The CDR3 contains 12 residues. V lost 1 base, J lost 10 bases, and 5 bases lay in between. This chain's CDR3 is CASSLDRSPLHF. The CDR3 nucleotides read TGTGCCAGCAGCTTAGATAGATCACCCCTCCACTTT. The full variable domain, with the rest looked up from reference TRBV7-9 and TRBJ1-6, is DTGVSQNPRHKITKRGQNVTFRCDPISEHNRLYWYRQTLGQGPEFLTYFQNEAQLEKSRLLSDRFSAERPKGSFSTLEIQRTEQGDSAMYLCASSLDRSPLHFGNGTRLTVT.

The chain couples TRBV7-9 to TRBJ1-6; a weak D match, TRBD1 (6 bases). Germline CDR1 and CDR2: SEHNR and FQNEAQ (reference sequence). The ends were cut back, 4 bases at V and 4 bases at J, with 14 bases in the middle. The CDR3 sequence is 16 residues long. The CDR3 is CASSSRTVLYNSPLHF. CDR3 in DNA: TGTGCCAGCAGCTCACGGACAGTCTTGTATAATTCACCCCTCCACTTT.

The chain recombines TRBV15 with TRBJ1-2; D gene uncertain. The CDR3 is made up of 16 amino acids. V shed 2 bases and J shed 4 bases, with 17 bases lying between them. Germline V gives CDR1 LNHNV, CDR2 YYDKDF (reference sequence). CDR3 coding DNA: TGTGCCACCAGCAGACCGCCCGAAGGCCCTCTCTATGGCTACACCTTC. Protein sequence: CATSRPPEGPLYGYTF. Full variable domain (rest looked up from reference TRBV15 and TRBJ1-2): DAMVIQNPRYQVTQFGKPVTLSCSQTLNHNVMYWYQQKSSQAPKLLFHYYDKDFNNEADTPDNFQSRRPNTSFCFLDIRSPGLGDTAMYLCATSRPPEGPLYGYTFGSGTRLTVV.

The chain recombines TRBV21-1 with TRBJ1-2; the DNA was not used to check the table's D call, TRBD1. TRBV21-1 is a pseudogene segment. The CDR3 runs 15 residues. The CDR3 region has the DNA TGTGCCAGCAGCAATAGGACAGGGGGCGGCTATGGCTACACCTTC. Translated: CASSNRTGGGYGYTF.

The J gene is TRBJ2-3, the V gene TRBV6-1, with 9 bases aligning to TRBD1. The germline gives CDR1 MNHNS, CDR2 SASEGT. The CDR3 consists of 16 residues. V shed 0 bases, J shed 1 base, and the junction held 2 bases outside the gene matches. For the CDR3, the DNA is TGTGCCAGCAGTGAAGCCTGGACAGGGGGCACAGATACGCAGTATTTT. Its translation is CASSEAWTGGTDTQYF.

This chain links TRBV7-2 with TRBJ2-7; possibly TRBD1 for D (5 bases). Germline-derived CDR1 and CDR2 are SGHTA and FQGNSA. V was trimmed by 5 bases and J by 4 bases, leaving 15 bases between them. The CDR3 is 14 residues long. CDR3 DNA sequence: TGTGCCAGCAGCCCACGACAGCGAAGGTACGAGCAGTACTTC. Protein sequence: CASSPRQRRYEQYF.

This rearrangement joins TRBV7-9 to TRBJ1-2, with D uncertain. The germline V and J ends were trimmed by 5 bases and 11 bases, with 18 bases remaining between them. The CDR3 consists of 13 residues. CDR1 is SEHNR and CDR2 is FQNEAQ in the germline V gene (reference sequence). CDR3 coding DNA: TGTGCCAGCAGCCCCGGACGGCTGCGCGAGTACACCTTC. Residues: CASSPGRLREYTF.

In nucleotides, the CDR3 is TGTGCCAGCAGAAGGGGAGACAGCCCCTACGAGCAGTACTTC. Its translation is CASRRGDSPYEQYF. The chain combines TRBV6-5 with TRBJ2-7; D could derive from TRBD1 or TRBD2 (5 bases each). This CDR3 is built from 14 residues. V was clipped by 6 bases and J by 2 bases, with 14 bases between them. Germline CDR1 is MNHEY and CDR2 is SVGAGI.

V is TRBV30 and J is TRBJ1-5; D possibly corresponds to TRBD1 (5 bases). Trimming shortened V by 1 base and J by 6 bases, and 19 bases separated the two germline ends. Germline-derived CDR1 and CDR2 are GTSNPN and SVGIG (reference sequence). The CDR3 consists of 16 residues. CDR3 amino acids: CAWSEAGGVDFQPQHF. CDR3 in DNA: TGTGCCTGGAGTGAAGCGGGAGGGGTAGACTTTCAGCCCCAGCATTTT.

The sample holds one count of this clone. The rearrangement links TRBV11-2 to TRBJ2-5; D unresolved. Germline lookup yields CDR1 SGHAT and CDR2 FQNNGV. The CDR3 is made up of 15 amino acids. V lost 1 base and J lost 0, with 9 bases in between. CDR3 residues: CASSLVPGYQETQYF. Here the CDR3 DNA reads TGTGCCAGCAGCTTAGTGCCCGGGTACCAAGAGACCCAGTACTTC.

This chain links TRBV5-1 with TRBJ2-1; D gene ambiguous. The CDR3 extends over 15 amino acids. Germline CDR1 and CDR2: SGHRS and YFSETQ. Trimming removed 5 bases at V and 0 bases at J, with 12 bases between. This CDR3 is CASSSTPVSYNEQFF. The DNA for the CDR3 is TGCGCCAGCAGTTCGACACCAGTCTCCTACAATGAGCAGTTCTTC.

The rearrangement links TRBV6-5 to TRBJ1-1; no firm D call. Germline V gene data show CDR1 as MNHEY and CDR2 as SVGAGI. V dropped 2 bases and J dropped 7 bases, with 11 bases sitting between them. The CDR3 extends over 13 amino acids. CDR3 in amino acids: CASSYGRYSEAFF. DNA of the CDR3: TGTGCCAGCAGTTACGGGAGGTATAGTGAAGCTTTCTTT.

The CDR3 DNA reads TGCGCCAGCAGCCAAGGGCTTTCCGGGACAGGGTTTGAAAAACTGTTTTTT. Translation gives CASSQGLSGTGFEKLFF. The J gene is TRBJ1-4, the V gene TRBV4-1, with TRBD1 identical over 9 bases. Losses at the gene ends were 1 base for V and 7 bases for J; bases not matched to a gene: 10. The CDR3 runs to 17 residues. The germline V gene encodes CDR1 MGHRA and CDR2 YSYEKL.

The V gene is TRBV7-2, the J gene TRBJ1-1; D unclear. The germline CDR1 and CDR2 sequences are SGHTA and FQGNSA. CDR3 size: 12 residues. V was shortened by 6 bases and J by 10 bases, with 15 bases between the two germline ends. CDR3 nucleotides: TGTGCCAGCAGTTCTTTTCCTATTGGAGCTTTCTTT. Translation gives CASSSFPIGAFF.

The chain has TRBV19 and TRBJ1-1; D perhaps matches TRBD1 (6 bases). This CDR3 comprises 15 residues. Between the trimmed V and J ends, which lost 7 bases and 1 base, there was a span of 16 bases. Germline V gives CDR1 LNHDA, CDR2 SQIVND (reference sequence). CDR3 sequence reads: CASNSDWGPNTEAFF. CDR3 coding DNA: TGTGCCAGTAATTCGGACTGGGGGCCGAACACTGAAGCTTTCTTT.